A single sample gave rise to the 15 T cell receptor beta chains below, sequenced in a study of OX40 agonist ivuxolimab in advanced cancers. The repertoire was sequenced with immunoSEQ multiplex PCR; TCRdb's copy has only in-frame clones and lacks some. Of roughly 24,000 clones in the sample, about 87% are singletons; the top ten hold around 29%. The specimen was CD4+ or CD8+ T cells sorted from blood, collected in a trial of the OX40 agonist ivuxolimab. The receptors come from an adult with an advanced solid tumor such as melanoma, head and neck, liver or kidney cancer.

The chain couples TRBV5-1 to TRBJ2-6, with D possibly TRBD1 on 5 matching bases. The CDR3 totals 16 residues. The V and J ends lost 0 bases and 2 bases respectively, with 9 bases between them. Looked up from germline, CDR1 is SGHRS and CDR2 is YFSETQ. CDR3 nucleotides: TGCGCCAGCAGCTTGGTCCCAGGGACTGGGGCCAACGTCCTGACTTTC. Translated, it gives CASSLVPGTGANVLTF.

The chain combines TRBV6-1 with TRBJ1-6, with D hard to call. There are 16 residues in the CDR3. CDR1 is MNHNS and CDR2 is SASEGT in the germline V gene. V lost 4 bases and J lost 5, with 15 bases in between. The chain's CDR3 is CASSVLDRGHNSPLHF. The CDR3 DNA reads TGTGCCAGCAGTGTATTAGATCGGGGTCATAATTCACCCCTCCACTTT.

The gene calls are TRBV30 and TRBJ1-4; D is unresolved. Germline CDR1 GTSNPN, CDR2 SVGIG (reference sequence). This CDR3 contains 13 residues. Trimming removed 4 bases at V and 3 bases at J, with 9 bases between. The CDR3 DNA sequence: TGTGCCTGGACCCCCGGCTCTAATGAAAAACTGTTTTTT. The encoded protein is CAWTPGSNEKLFF.

The V gene is TRBV6-5, the J gene TRBJ1-5; weak D call: TRBD1 (5 bases). Trimming took off 6 bases at V and 7 bases at J, with 13 bases between the two ends. Germline-derived CDR1 and CDR2 are MNHEY and SVGAGI. CDR3 length: 13 residues. As DNA, the CDR3 is TGTGCCAGCAGCCGGGACTACCTACAGCCCCAGCATTTT. It is translated as CASSRDYLQPQHF.

The chain carries TRBV7-5 and TRBJ1-1; whether TRBD1, the table's D call, matches the DNA was not checked. TRBV7-5 is termed a pseudogene. This CDR3 spans 16 amino acids. CDR3 in amino acids: CARSTAPQILNTEAFF. As DNA, the CDR3 is TGTGCCAGAAGCACCGCCCCACAGATTCTGAACACTGAAGCTTTCTTT.

This clone was detected a few times. This chain uses TRBV7-9 with TRBJ1-5; possibly TRBD1 for D (6 bases). The CDR3 is 15 amino acids. CDR1 is SEHNR, CDR2 FQNEAQ, per germline (reference sequence). V was pared by 4 bases and J by 2 bases, with 12 bases between. This CDR3 is CASSSPRGGNQPQHF. The CDR3 DNA sequence: TGTGCCAGCAGCTCCCCCAGGGGCGGCAATCAGCCCCAGCATTTT. Combining the CDR3 with reference TRBV7-9 and TRBJ1-5 gives the whole variable domain DTGVSQNPRHKITKRGQNVTFRCDPISEHNRLYWYRQTLGQGPEFLTYFQNEAQLEKSRLLSDRFSAERPKGSFSTLEIQRTEQGDSAMYLCASSSPRGGNQPQHFGDGTRLSIL.

The V gene is TRBV7-2, the J gene TRBJ2-3; 7 bases map to TRBD2. Germline V CDR1 and CDR2: SGHTA, FQGNSA. V was pared by 4 bases and J by 3 bases, with 7 bases of the junction left unmatched. The CDR3 is 15 amino acids. CDR3 bases: TGTGCCAGCAGCTCAAGCACGGGGGGAACAGATACGCAGTATTTT. It codes for CASSSSTGGTDTQYF.

V usage is TRBV6-6 and J usage is TRBJ2-7, with a possible D match to TRBD1 (5 bases). V was trimmed by 8 bases and J by 2 bases, leaving 13 bases between them. The CDR3 consists of 13 residues. The germline gives CDR1 MNHNY, CDR2 SVGAGI (reference sequence). This CDR3 reads CASAQGQPYEQYF. The CDR3 nucleotides read TGTGCCAGCGCCCAGGGCCAGCCCTACGAGCAGTACTTC.

The chain links TRBV28 to TRBJ1-1, with D perhaps matching TRBD1 (5 bases). The CDR3 totals 13 residues. The ends were cut back, 8 bases at V and 9 bases at J, with 19 bases in the middle. Germline V gene sequence: CDR1 MDHEN, CDR2 SYDVKM. This CDR3 is CASEGSDLSKAFF. The CDR3 region has the DNA TGTGCCAGCGAGGGGTCAGATCTAAGCAAAGCTTTCTTT.

With respect to this clone: The germline gene is not matched at one end of the junction; a read error may be the cause. The CDR3: CSVEAKGRLNTEAFF. The CDR3 nucleotides are TGCAGCGTCGAAGCCAAAGGAAGGTTGAACACTGAAGCTTTCTTT. The chain employs TRBV29-1 and TRBJ1-1, with D uncertain. The CDR3 spans 15 residues. Germline CDR1 reads SQVTM; CDR2 reads ANQGSEA.

V is TRBV6-5 and J is TRBJ1-2; weak D call: TRBD1 (5 bases). This CDR3 is 14 amino acids long. V was clipped by 2 bases and J by 6 bases, with 13 bases between them. Germline assignment: CDR1 MNHEY and CDR2 SVGAGI. For the CDR3, the DNA is TGTGCCAGCAGTTACCCTGGAGGGGTGGATGGCTACACCTTC. Translating it yields CASSYPGGVDGYTF.

This clone has just a few counts. The chain recombines TRBV27 with TRBJ2-7, with 9 bases identical to TRBD1. With V trimmed by 6 bases and J by 6 bases, 9 bases remained unmatched. CDR1 is MNHEY and CDR2 is SMNVEV in the germline V gene (reference sequence). The length of the CDR3 is 14 residues. DNA for the CDR3: TGTGCCAGCAGGATGACAGGGGGTAGGGGCGAGCAGTACTTC. Translating gives CASRMTGGRGEQYF.

This rearrangement joins TRBV19 to TRBJ2-7; D might be TRBD1 (5 bases). The germline gives CDR1 LNHDA, CDR2 SQIVND (reference sequence). Deletions cut 5 bases from V and 4 bases from J, with 18 bases between. The CDR3 covers 15 residues. The CDR3 is CASSFPERGMYEQYF. As DNA, the CDR3 is TGTGCCAGTAGTTTCCCCGAAAGGGGAATGTACGAGCAGTACTTC.

CDR3 bases: TGTGCCAGTAGTATCCCGACAGGCTTCCGAGAAGCTTTCTTT. Its translation: CASSIPTGFREAFF. The chain uses TRBV19 and TRBJ1-1; weak D call: TRBD1 (6 bases). Germline CDR1 and CDR2: LNHDA and SQIVND (reference sequence). There are 14 residues in the CDR3. Trimming cost V 3 bases and J 8 bases, with 16 bases left between them. The full variable domain, its missing parts supplied by reference TRBV19 and TRBJ1-1, is DGGITQSPKYLFRKEGQNVTLSCEQNLNHDAMYWYRQDPGQGLRLIYYSQIVNDFQKGDIAEGYSVSREKKESFPLTVTSAQKNPTAFYLCASSIPTGFREAFFGQGTRLTVV.

The chain employs TRBV27 and TRBJ1-1; perhaps TRBD1 as D (6 bases). Germline CDR1 MNHEY, CDR2 SMNVEV (reference sequence). Trimming pared 8 bases from V and 0 bases from J, leaving 16 bases between. The CDR3 runs 15 residues. CDR3 nucleotides: TGTGCCAGCTCCCGAGGGGGGTCGGTGAACACTGAAGCTTTCTTT. Its protein is CASSRGGSVNTEAFF.